This TCR beta chain emerged from a study of blood T cells in healthy people across ages. As regards this clonotype: The junction departs from germline at one end; a sequencing error may be responsible.

With a J-beta primer mix and a sample-barcoded 5' primer, a second PCR ran about 6 to 11 cycles. MiXCR, run by TCRdb on the 5' RACE reads, gives a single entry per CDR3 protein. The table has fewer than 2,000,000 distinct CDR3 sequences, almost 35% seen once. The CDR3 totals 15 residues. The germline V gene encodes CDR1 MNHNY and CDR2 SVGAGI (reference sequence). Sequences were obtained from blood. The V call is TRBV6-6, the J call TRBJ1-5; 7 bases fit TRBD1. This receptor was obtained from a woman in her 30s in good health. In DNA, the CDR3 is TGTGCCAGCAGAGAGGGGGCAATAAGCAGTCAGCCCCAGCATTTT. Protein sequence: CASREGAISSQPQHF.